The clone carrying this T cell receptor (beta chain) was detected only a few times. Methods used by the authors: Researchers report that nucleated cell counts were estimated from reference gene primer amplification. The assay was immunoSEQ multiplex PCR, and TCRdb's table has in-frame clones only and misses some. Clone size and V and J calls were adopted from that table, with D and trimming inferred from the DNA. The sample holds approximately 240,000 clones; more than 60% are singletons and the top ten take roughly 4%. The sample originates from a study of blood T cell repertoires in COVID-19. The sequenced material came from peripheral blood. This receptor was taken from a woman aged 40 to 49 with active or convalescent COVID-19.

The CDR3 sequence is CASSLGNTGELFF. CDR3 in DNA: TGTGCCAGCAGCTTAGGCAACACCGGGGAGCTGTTTTTT. J is TRBJ2-2 and V is TRBV7-3, with D hard to call. The CDR3 extends over 13 amino acids. V was cut by 2 bases and J by 2 bases, with 3 bases left in between. CDR1 is SGHTA, CDR2 FQGTGA, per germline.